One sample yielded the 29 T cell receptor beta chains listed below, sequenced in a study of regulatory T cells in long-lasting Graves disease. Documented time point: newly diagnosed GD, antithyroid drugs for less than 3 months. Researchers made the TCR library from RNA that was extracted from PBMCs. Through Arm-PCR of CDR3 regions and iRepertoire HTBI primers, TCR beta libraries were built. A single record per CDR3 protein comes from TCRdb applying MiXCR to the multiplex PCR reads. The repertoire holds 620,000 or so distinct CDR3 sequences, with approximately 15% as singletons. These data also formed part of another study, on T cells in Graves' hyperthyroidism and ophthalmopathy.

The specimen was peripheral blood mononuclear cells (PBMCs), collected at new diagnosis, from a patient treated with antithyroid drugs. The receptors here all came from a woman aged 25 to 39 with Graves disease.

This clonotype showed up many times. V is TRBV7-8 and J is TRBJ2-5; D not certain. The J call is doubtful: the DNA matches TRBJ2-1 better. The CDR3 length is 12 residues. In germline, CDR1 is SGHVS, CDR2 FQNEAQ. The CDR3, as DNA: TGTGCCAGCAGCTTGGGCGTCCGTGAGCAGTTCTTC. Protein: CASSLGVREQFF.

This clonotype was recorded many times. V usage is TRBV6-5 and J usage is TRBJ1-6; possible D gene TRBD1, 5 bases. CDR3 size: 14 residues. From germline, CDR1 is MNHEY and CDR2 SVGAGI. V gave up 4 bases and J gave up 5 bases, with 9 bases separating them. CDR3 coding DNA: TGTGCCAGCAGTTCAGGGACTGATAATTCACCCCTCCACTTT. Encoded protein: CASSSGTDNSPLHF.

This clonotype was observed a few times. The J gene is TRBJ2-7, the V gene TRBV18; the D gene is possibly TRBD2 (5 bases). CDR1 is KGHSH, CDR2 LQKENI, per germline. CDR3 length equals 15 residues. The germline V and J ends were trimmed by 0 bases and 2 bases, with 11 bases remaining between them. DNA for the CDR3: TGTGCCAGCTCACCACCGGAGGTGGGTACCTACGAGCAGTACTTC. Protein sequence: CASSPPEVGTYEQYF.

The CDR3 loop reads CAISEAYEQYF. In DNA form, the CDR3 reads TGTGCCATCAGTGAGGCCTACGAGCAGTACTTC. This sequence joins TRBV10-3 and TRBJ2-7; no firm D call. CDR3 length equals 11 residues. The V gene's germline CDR1 is ENHRY and CDR2 SYGVKD. V was clipped by 2 bases and J by 2 bases, with 1 base between them.

This clonotype appeared many times. This rearrangement joins TRBV28 to TRBJ1-1, with 8 nucleotides matching TRBD1. The length of the CDR3 is 15 residues. The germline V gene has CDR1 MDHEN and CDR2 SYDVKM. V gave up 2 bases and J gave up 10 bases; unmatched junction bases: 12. The CDR3 DNA is TGTGCCAGCAGTTTAGATGGGTGGGGGGGGACAGGAGCTTTCTTT. Translation gives CASSLDGWGGTGAFF.

This clonotype was detected many times. The gene calls are TRBV20-1 and TRBJ1-2; TRBD1 might be the D (5 bases). The CDR3 is made up of 13 amino acids. Trimming shortened V by 0 bases and J by 7 bases, and 12 bases separated the two germline ends. Per the germline V gene, CDR1 is DFQATT and CDR2 is SNEGSKA (reference sequence). The CDR3 region is CSARDKVGLGYTF. The DNA of the CDR3 is TGCAGTGCTAGAGATAAGGTGGGACTTGGCTACACCTTC.

This clonotype was counted a few times. The rearrangement joins TRBV20-1 to TRBJ2-7; the match to TRBD1 covers 8 bases. The germline gives CDR1 DFQATT, CDR2 SNEGSKA (reference sequence). The CDR3 spans 15 residues. Losses at the gene ends were 4 bases for V and 2 bases for J; bases not matched to a gene: 10. The CDR3 DNA reads as TGCAGTGCTACCCCGGACAGGGCAATAACCTACGAGCAGTACTTC. Encoded protein: CSATPDRAITYEQYF.

V is TRBV30 and J is TRBJ1-4, with D possibly matching TRBD1 (5 bases). This CDR3 contains 14 residues. Germline V gene data show CDR1 as GTSNPN and CDR2 as SVGIG (reference sequence). Trimming removed 1 base at V and 0 bases at J, with 6 bases between. For the CDR3, the DNA is TGTGCCTGGAGTGAGACAGCAACTAATGAAAAACTGTTTTTT. Protein: CAWSETATNEKLFF.

This clonotype was recorded many times. This chain uses TRBV6-1 with TRBJ2-2; 9 bases are shared with TRBD1. This CDR3 has 14 residues. Germline V gene data show CDR1 as MNHNS and CDR2 as SASEGT. Losses at the gene ends were 10 bases for V and 7 bases for J; bases not matched to a gene: 10. The DNA of the CDR3 is TGTGCCAACTCGGACAGGGGATCAGGCGGGGAGCTGTTTTTT. Translating it yields CANSDRGSGGELFF.

For this clonotype: This may be a read error: a much more frequent sequence differs by one nucleotide. V gene TRBV24-1 combines with J gene TRBJ2-1; D might be TRBD1 (5 bases). The CDR3 extends over 12 amino acids. The V gene's germline CDR1 is KGHDR and CDR2 SFDVKD. CDR3 DNA: TGTGCCACCCAGGGCCTGACCAATGAGCAGCTCTTC. This sequence encodes CATQGLTNEQLF.

This clonotype turned up a few times. The V gene is TRBV5-1, the J gene TRBJ2-7; a possible D gene is TRBD2 (6 bases). Germline CDR1 SGHRS, CDR2 YFSETQ. V shed 2 bases and J shed 6 bases, with 15 bases lying between them. This CDR3 region has 14 residues. The CDR3 reads CASSLSGEVGEQYF. The CDR3 nucleotides read TGCGCCAGCAGCTTATCGGGGGAGGTGGGCGAGCAGTACTTC.

This chain joins TRBV18 and TRBJ1-2; D is ambiguous. The CDR3 is made up of 16 amino acids. CDR1 and CDR2 (germline): KGHSH, LQKENI. The V end lost 0 bases, the J end lost 8 bases, and 19 bases lay between the germline ends. This CDR3 is CASSPPADALSGGYTF. The CDR3 DNA follows: TGTGCCAGCTCACCACCGGCAGATGCGCTAAGTGGAGGCTACACCTTC.

This clonotype was counted at least ten times. The V and J genes are TRBV2 and TRBJ2-7; D is possibly TRBD1 (5 bases). Trimming took 4 bases from V and 0 from J, leaving 10 bases between them. Germline-derived CDR1 and CDR2 are SNHLY and FYNNEI. This CDR3 spans 14 amino acids. The CDR3 loop reads CASSGQISSYEQYF. CDR3 nucleotide sequence: TGTGCCAGCAGTGGACAGATAAGCTCCTACGAGCAGTACTTC.

The chain uses TRBV18 and TRBJ2-7; unclear D gene. V shed 3 bases and J shed 4 bases, with 10 bases lying between them. The CDR3 is 13 amino acids. From germline, CDR1 is KGHSH and CDR2 LQKENI. The CDR3 spells CASSPKPLYEQYF. The DNA of the CDR3 is TGTGCCAGCTCACCCAAGCCCCTATACGAGCAGTACTTC.

This clonotype was detected ten times or more. Here the CDR3 reads CASSLATGPSTDTQYF. DNA for the CDR3: TGTGCCAGCAGTTTAGCCACAGGTCCTAGCACAGATACGCAGTATTTT. This chain connects TRBV12-3 or TRBV12-4 to TRBJ2-3; possible D gene TRBD1, 5 bases. The CDR3 consists of 16 residues. V dropped 0 bases and J dropped 0 bases, with 10 bases sitting between them.

The chain is built from TRBV6-4 and TRBJ2-5; D uncertain. The ends were cut back, 6 bases at V and 2 bases at J, with 16 bases in the middle. The germline V gene has CDR1 MRHNA and CDR2 SNTAGT. This CDR3 is built from 15 residues. This CDR3 is CASSENGAAQETQYF. The CDR3 DNA sequence: TGTGCCAGCAGCGAGAACGGAGCAGCTCAAGAGACCCAGTACTTC.

This sequence joins TRBV6-2 or TRBV6-3 and TRBJ2-7, with TRBD1 as a possible D gene (6 bases). V dropped 5 bases and J dropped 2 bases, with 13 bases sitting between them. CDR3 length: 14 residues. CDR1 and CDR2 (germline): MNHEY, SVGEGT. CDR3 nucleotides: TGTGCCAGCAGTGTTGCCAGGGGCCCCTACGAGCAGTACTTC. Protein product: CASSVARGPYEQYF.

This chain links TRBV5-6 with TRBJ2-7, with TRBD2 identical over 10 bases. The V and J ends lost 2 bases and 2 bases, in that order; junction bases with no gene match: 10. The CDR3 spans 17 residues. Germline CDR1 reads SGHDT; CDR2 reads YYEEEE. CDR3 nucleotide sequence: TGTGCCAGCAGCTTTTGGACTAGCGGAGGGGAGCCCTACGAGCAGTACTTC. Translated, it gives CASSFWTSGGEPYEQYF.

The sample holds a few counts of this clonotype. V is TRBV11-2 and J is TRBJ2-3; 8 bases are shared with TRBD1. Germline V gene lookup returns CDR1 SGHAT and CDR2 FQNNGV. Germline trimming cut 7 bases from V and 0 bases from J; bases unmatched to any gene: 21. There are 20 residues in the CDR3. CDR3 coding DNA: TGTGCCAGCAACACCCCGGGCAGGGGGCGTGAGGGGGTGAGCACAGATACGCAGTATTTT. It is translated as CASNTPGRGREGVSTDTQYF.

About this clonotype: A much larger clone sits a single nucleotide away, making a read error possible. The CDR3 loop is CASSFQANTEAFF. In nucleotides, the CDR3 is TGTGCCAGCAGCTTCCAGGCGAACACTGAAGCTTTCTTT. The chain has TRBV13 and TRBJ1-1; D is undetermined. The V gene lost 3 bases and the J gene lost 1 base, with 6 bases spanning the gap. This CDR3 region has 13 residues. Germline CDR1 reads PRHDT; CDR2 reads FYEKMQ (reference sequence).

This clonotype has a handful of counts. The gene calls are TRBV12-3 or TRBV12-4 and TRBJ1-2; D might be TRBD1 (5 bases). This CDR3 is built from 15 residues. Trimming pared 5 bases from V and 1 base from J, leaving 14 bases between. Here the CDR3 reads CASSGQGRGNYGYTF. In DNA, the CDR3 is TGTGCCAGCAGTGGGCAGGGAAGGGGTAACTATGGCTACACCTTC.

The gene calls are TRBV2 and TRBJ2-7; 10 bases align to TRBD1. CDR1 SNHLY and CDR2 FYNNEI come from the germline V gene. The CDR3 sequence is 14 residues long. The V and J ends lost 6 bases and 3 bases, in that order; junction bases with no gene match: 5. DNA for the CDR3: TGTGCCAGCAGACCGGGACAGGGGCGCTACGAGCAGTACTTC. Amino acid sequence: CASRPGQGRYEQYF.

This clonotype was detected ten times or more. This chain joins TRBV20-1 and TRBJ1-1, with 7 bases matching TRBD1. Germline CDR1 DFQATT, CDR2 SNEGSKA (reference sequence). This CDR3 comprises 15 residues. The V segment lost 0 bases and the J segment 5 bases; nucleotides outside the gene matches: 9. The CDR3 DNA reads as TGCAGTGCTAGAGACGTGACAGGGTATATGACTGAAGCTTTCTTT. Translated, it gives CSARDVTGYMTEAFF.

The chain recombines TRBV20-1 with TRBJ2-3; D might be TRBD1 (6 bases). Trimming pared 4 bases from V and 2 bases from J, leaving 16 bases between. Germline CDR1 reads DFQATT; CDR2 reads SNEGSKA (reference sequence). The CDR3 totals 15 residues. This chain's CDR3 is CSATTGTQITDTQYF. CDR3 coding DNA: TGCAGTGCTACCACCGGGACACAGATCACAGATACGCAGTATTTT.

This clonotype appeared a few times. The V and J genes are TRBV6-2 or TRBV6-3 and TRBJ1-1; 7 bases match TRBD1. V dropped 4 bases and J dropped 6; count of bases not matched to a gene: 8. This CDR3 spans 14 amino acids. CDR1 and CDR2 from the germline V gene are MNHEY and SVGEGT. CDR3 nucleotides: TGTGCCAGCAGTTTTCCTCAGGGGGGGGCTGAAGCTTTCTTT. Translating it yields CASSFPQGGAEAFF.

This clonotype occurred many times. The chain is built from TRBV12-3 or TRBV12-4 and TRBJ1-1, with 8 bases matching TRBD1. The CDR3 covers 14 residues. After removal of 7 bases from V and 1 base from J, the junction contained 5 bases not matched to a gene. CDR3 region: CASTAGTGNTEAFF. CDR3 coding DNA: TGTGCCAGCACCGCGGGGACAGGGAACACTGAAGCTTTCTTT.

This clonotype was observed many times. V usage is TRBV6-1 and J usage is TRBJ2-5; D assignment may be TRBD1 or TRBD2 (6 bases each). The CDR3 is made up of 14 amino acids. V was shortened by 2 bases and J by 3 bases, with 10 bases between the two germline ends. From germline, CDR1 is MNHNS and CDR2 SASEGT. CDR3 bases: TGTGCCAGCAGTGAACTAGGGGGGAAAGAGACCCAGTACTTC. Translation gives CASSELGGKETQYF.

V gene TRBV30 combines with J gene TRBJ2-5; 7 positions agree with TRBD2. The CDR3 consists of 14 residues. With 3 bases clipped from V and 4 bases from J, the junction kept 8 bases outside the gene matches. Germline lookup yields CDR1 GTSNPN and CDR2 SVGIG (reference sequence). The CDR3 is CAWSREVSRETQYF. Written as DNA, the CDR3 is TGTGCCTGGAGCCGGGAGGTTAGCCGAGAGACCCAGTACTTC. Full variable domain (missing parts from reference TRBV30 and TRBJ2-5): SQTIHQWPATLVQPVGSPLSLECTVEGTSNPNLYWYRQAAGRGLQLLFYSVGIGQISSEVPQNLSASRPQDRQFILSSKKLLLSDSGFYLCAWSREVSRETQYFGPGTRLLVL.

This clonotype was recorded at least ten times. The chain employs TRBV6-1 and TRBJ2-7; D call uncertain. The CDR3 totals 14 residues. Germline values: CDR1 MNHNS, CDR2 SASEGT. V was pared by 3 bases and J by 5 bases, with 14 bases between. The chain's CDR3 is CASSDLALLNEQYF. CDR3 nucleotide sequence: TGTGCCAGCAGTGACTTAGCTCTCCTCAACGAGCAGTACTTC.